This entry concerns a single T cell receptor beta chain. Seattle researchers signed up patients amid active infection and tracked them longitudinally. Source study methods: Nucleated cell number was recorded as an estimate derived from reference gene primer amplification. The table came from immunoSEQ multiplex PCR; TCRdb's copy has only in-frame clones and leaves some out. V and J calls and clone size are copied from that table; D and trimming were computed from the DNA. The sample has over 130,000 clones, roughly 84% seen once. This record belongs to a study of blood T cell repertoires in COVID-19. Study in general: T cells, B-cell-depleted T cells, or PBMCs supplied cDNA or gDNA.

Sequenced input: peripheral blood. The receptor's source is a man aged 25-45 years with COVID-19, enrolled during active disease.

In DNA, the CDR3 is TGTGCCAGCAGTTTGCCCCAGGACACTGAGCAGTTCTTC. Protein product: CASSLPQDTEQFF. The chain is built from TRBV7-2 and TRBJ2-1, with D possibly TRBD1 on 5 matching bases. The CDR3 has 13 residues. Trimming took off 6 bases at V and 9 bases at J, with 15 bases between the two ends. Germline V gene data show CDR1 as SGHTA and CDR2 as FQGNSA.